What follows is one T cell receptor beta chain and its context. This sample was taken from a study of blood T cell repertoires in COVID-19. Study as a whole: The origin of the acute and convalescent COVID-19 samples was the United States, Italy and Spain. The analysed material was cDNA or gDNA that came from T cells, B-cell-depleted T cells, or PBMCs.

The table came from immunoSEQ multiplex PCR; TCRdb's copy has only in-frame clones and leaves some out. The top ten hold around 5.9% of the sample, which has about 240,000 clones, approximately 87% seen once. This sequence originates from a man aged 60-69 years with acute or convalescent COVID-19. Input material: peripheral blood.

CDR3 in amino acids: CASSLAPTGHNQPQHF. The CDR3 nucleotides read TGTGCCAGCAGTTTAGCCCCGACAGGCCACAATCAGCCCCAGCATTTT. The chain carries TRBV27 and TRBJ1-5; possibly TRBD1 for D (6 bases). CDR3 length: 16 amino acids. The germline V gene encodes CDR1 MNHEY and CDR2 SMNVEV (reference sequence). V was pared by 2 bases and J by 3 bases, with 14 bases between.